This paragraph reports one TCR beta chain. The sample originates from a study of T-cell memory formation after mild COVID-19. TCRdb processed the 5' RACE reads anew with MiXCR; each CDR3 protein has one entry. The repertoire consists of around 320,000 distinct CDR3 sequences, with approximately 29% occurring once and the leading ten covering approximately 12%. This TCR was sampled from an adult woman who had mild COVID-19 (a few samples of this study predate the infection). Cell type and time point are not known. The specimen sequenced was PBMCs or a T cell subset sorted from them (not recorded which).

The CDR3 DNA is TGTGCCAGCAGTTACCTCGGACGGGGCGCTGAAGCTTTCTTT. It translates to CASSYLGRGAEAFF. The chain combines TRBV6-2 or TRBV6-3 with TRBJ1-1, with a tentative D call TRBD1 (5 bases). CDR3 length equals 14 residues. CDR1 and CDR2 (germline): MNHEY, SVGEGT. Trimming took 2 bases from V and 6 from J, leaving 13 bases between them.